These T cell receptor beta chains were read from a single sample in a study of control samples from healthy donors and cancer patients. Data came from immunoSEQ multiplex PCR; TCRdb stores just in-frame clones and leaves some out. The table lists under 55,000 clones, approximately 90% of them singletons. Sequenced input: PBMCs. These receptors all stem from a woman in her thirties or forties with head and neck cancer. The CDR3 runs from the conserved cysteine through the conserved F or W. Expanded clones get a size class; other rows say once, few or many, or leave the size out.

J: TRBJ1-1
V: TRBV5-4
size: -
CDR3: CASSLAGPRVNTEAFF

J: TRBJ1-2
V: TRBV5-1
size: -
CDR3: CASSLTGQERYGYTF

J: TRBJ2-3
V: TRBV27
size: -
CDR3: CASSFIQDTQYF

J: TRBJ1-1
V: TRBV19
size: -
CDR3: CASTWRGDTEAFF

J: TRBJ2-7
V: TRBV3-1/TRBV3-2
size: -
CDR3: CASSRSDRSYEQYF

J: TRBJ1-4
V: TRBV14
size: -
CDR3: CASSQTQGANEKLFF

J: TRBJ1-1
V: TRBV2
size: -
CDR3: CASNGARDTEAFF

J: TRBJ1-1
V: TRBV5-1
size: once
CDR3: CASSGDGNTEAFF

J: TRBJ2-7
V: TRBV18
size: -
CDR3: CASSPPMRERHEQYF

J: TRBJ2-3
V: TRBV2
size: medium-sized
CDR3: CASSASSGGATDTQYF

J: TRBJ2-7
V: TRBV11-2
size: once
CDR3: CASSLEGASRDEQYF

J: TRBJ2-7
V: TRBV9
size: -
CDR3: CASSALGTSGAYEQYF

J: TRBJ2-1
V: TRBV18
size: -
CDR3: CASSPSRSSYNEQFF

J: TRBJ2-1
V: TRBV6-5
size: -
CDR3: CASSPWDLRDEQFF